What follows are 29 T cell receptor beta chains derived from one specimen sequenced in a study of PD-1 blockade in classical Hodgkin lymphoma (TCRdb year 2020). In light of the paper, this sample's time point label describes: cycle 4 day 1 (C4D1), after 6 weeks of nivolumab. All trial patients had relapsed after autologous stem cell transplantation, with cohorts A, B and C differing in prior brentuximab vedotin exposure. Using a Miltenyi CD8+ T cell isolation kit, CD8+ T cells were purified from thawed PBMCs through magnetic negative selection. Library method: the immunoSEQ multiplex PCR assay. The clones in this table, taken by TCRdb from immuneACCESS, are in-frame only. Not every clone is retained; where verified, under half of the shortfall comes from an unresolved V gene, and the cause of the rest is unknown. The sample contains 8,000 to 8,500 clones, roughly 80% of them found a single time. Of the sample, about a quarter falls within the top ten clones.

The sequences come from CD8+ T cells from blood, collected before the fourth cycle of nivolumab. These receptors were taken from a human donor with classical Hodgkin lymphoma.

The rearrangement joins TRBV18 to TRBJ2-5; D not resolved. Germline lookup yields CDR1 KGHSH and CDR2 LQKENI. V lost 3 bases to trimming and J lost 0 bases, with 11 bases between them. This CDR3 region has 15 residues. The DNA for the CDR3 is TGTGCCAGCTCACCTCCACAATCGTACCAAGAGACCCAGTACTTC. It encodes CASSPPQSYQETQYF.

The V and J genes are TRBV5-1 and TRBJ1-4; maybe TRBD1 (5 bases). This CDR3 is 16 amino acids long. The ends were cut back, 2 bases at V and 0 bases at J, with 11 bases in the middle. Germline values: CDR1 SGHRS, CDR2 YFSETQ. CDR3 protein: CASSLTGYATNEKLFF. The CDR3 nucleotides read TGCGCCAGCAGCTTAACAGGATATGCAACTAATGAAAAACTGTTTTTT.

CDR3 in amino acids: CASSSDPGNTIYF. CDR3 DNA: TGTGCCAGCAGCTCGGACCCTGGAAACACCATATATTTT. The chain couples TRBV11-2 to TRBJ1-3; D remains ambiguous. The CDR3 spans 13 residues. Germline values: CDR1 SGHAT, CDR2 FQNNGV. V lost 4 bases and J lost 2, with 6 bases in between. The variable domain in full, completed from reference TRBV11-2 and TRBJ1-3, reads EAGVAQSPRYKIIEKRQSVAFWCNPISGHATLYWYQQILGQGPKLLIQFQNNGVVDDSQLPKDRFSAERLKGVDSTLKIQPAKLEDSAVYLCASSSDPGNTIYFGEGSWLTVV.

The chain joins TRBV7-6 to TRBJ2-7, with 8 nucleotides matching TRBD1. CDR1 and CDR2 from the germline V gene are SGHVS and FNYEAQ. Losses at the gene ends were 5 bases for V and 2 bases for J; bases not matched to a gene: 5. This CDR3 contains 14 residues. The CDR3, as DNA: TGTGCCAGCAGCGAGTGGACAGGGCCCTACGAGCAGTACTTC. As protein: CASSEWTGPYEQYF.

This clone occurred once. The V and J genes are TRBV9 and TRBJ2-5; D remains ambiguous. V lost 0 bases to trimming and J lost 3 bases, with 6 bases between them. Germline values: CDR1 SGDLS, CDR2 YYNGEE. The CDR3 has 13 amino acids. CDR3 loop: CASSVDWEETQYF. The CDR3 DNA sequence: TGTGCCAGCAGCGTAGATTGGGAAGAGACCCAGTACTTC.

This clone occurred once. The V and J genes are TRBV4-1 and TRBJ2-5, with unresolved D. This CDR3 spans 14 amino acids. CDR1 and CDR2 (germline): MGHRA, YSYEKL. Trimming removed 0 bases from V and 1 base from J, with 6 bases in between. CDR3 in DNA: TGCGCCAGCAGCCAAGACAGAAGCCAAGAGACCCAGTACTTC. Translated: CASSQDRSQETQYF.

V usage is TRBV11-2 and J usage is TRBJ2-2; 10 nucleotides match TRBD1. Trimming took 4 bases from V and 9 from J; bases not matched to a gene: 8. Germline V CDR1 and CDR2: SGHAT, FQNNGV. The CDR3 sequence is 15 residues long. In DNA, the CDR3 is TGTGCCAGCAGCTCCCCGGGACAGGGGTTCCGGGAGCTGTTTTTT. This sequence encodes CASSSPGQGFRELFF.

The rearrangement joins TRBV2 to TRBJ2-7; D call uncertain. Trimming shortened V by 3 bases and J by 5 bases, and 8 bases separated the two germline ends. This CDR3 spans 12 amino acids. Germline V gene lookup returns CDR1 SNHLY and CDR2 FYNNEI. In DNA form, the CDR3 reads TGTGCCAGCAGTGAGACGCTCCACGAGCAGTACTTC. It encodes CASSETLHEQYF.

This chain links TRBV6-1 with TRBJ2-5, with D unclear. The V end was cut by 7 bases, the J end by 1 base, with 16 bases between. Per the germline V gene, CDR1 is MNHNS and CDR2 is SASEGT. The CDR3 totals 15 residues. The chain's CDR3 is CASTRYSELQETQYF. CDR3 DNA: TGTGCCAGCACCCGGTACAGCGAGCTCCAAGAGACCCAGTACTTC.

The J gene is TRBJ2-2, the V gene TRBV5-4; the D gene could be TRBD1 or TRBD2 (5 bases each). Trimming cost V 5 bases and J 9 bases, with 23 bases left between them. The CDR3 spans 16 residues. Germline CDR1 reads SGHNT; CDR2 reads YYREEE (reference sequence). The DNA for the CDR3 is TGTGCCAGCAGTCCTATGCCGGGACCCCATTCCCGGGAGCTGTTTTTT. Its protein is CASSPMPGPHSRELFF.

This clone was detected a few times. The gene calls are TRBV7-9 and TRBJ1-3; D remains unclear. Germline assignment: CDR1 SEHNR and CDR2 FQNEAQ (reference sequence). The CDR3 is 13 amino acids. V dropped 4 bases and J dropped 0 bases, with 4 bases sitting between them. Here the CDR3 reads CASSWDSGNTIYF. The DNA for the CDR3 is TGTGCCAGCAGCTGGGACTCTGGAAACACCATATATTTT.

The rearrangement joins TRBV9 to TRBJ1-6; D unresolved. CDR1 is SGDLS and CDR2 is YYNGEE in the germline V gene. The CDR3 consists of 12 residues. The V end was cut by 4 bases, the J end by 13 bases, with 12 bases between. CDR3 amino acids: CASSPAQSPLHF. In nucleotides, the CDR3 is TGTGCCAGCAGCCCGGCGCAGTCGCCCCTCCACTTT.

CDR3 nucleotide sequence: TGTGCCAGCAGTTTTAACAGGGGGCAGGATGGCTACACCTTC. This translates into CASSFNRGQDGYTF. The V and J genes are TRBV2 and TRBJ1-2; 9 bases match TRBD1. V was clipped by 5 bases and J by 6 bases; unmatched bases: 7. The germline V gene encodes CDR1 SNHLY and CDR2 FYNNEI. CDR3 size: 14 residues.

The chain has TRBV12-5 and TRBJ2-5, with 7 bases that match TRBD1. With V trimmed by 6 bases and J by 3 bases, 7 bases remained unmatched. The CDR3 has 14 amino acids. Germline-derived CDR1 and CDR2 are LGHNT and FRNRAP. The CDR3 reads CASGLGTVKETQYF. CDR3 nucleotides: TGTGCTAGTGGCCTCGGGACAGTTAAAGAGACCCAGTACTTC.

This rearrangement joins TRBV2 to TRBJ1-4; unclear D gene. Trimming left V 0 bases short and J 8 bases short, with 16 bases between. The CDR3 is made up of 16 amino acids. CDR1 is SNHLY, CDR2 FYNNEI, per germline. The CDR3 nucleotides read TGTGCCAGCAGTGAAGCGCACGGAGGGATCGGAGAAAAACTGTTTTTT. This translates into CASSEAHGGIGEKLFF.

This clone was found a few times. The chain uses TRBV27 and TRBJ2-3; no firm D call. Germline lookup yields CDR1 MNHEY and CDR2 SMNVEV (reference sequence). V was trimmed by 3 bases and J by 1 base, leaving 5 bases between them. The CDR3 totals 13 residues. Written as DNA, the CDR3 is TGTGCCAGCAGTTTGACTCGCACAGATACGCAGTATTTT. This sequence encodes CASSLTRTDTQYF.

This CDR3 is CASSGWTGDHEQYF. CDR3 sequence (DNA): TGCGCCAGCAGCGGATGGACAGGGGACCACGAGCAGTACTTC. This chain links TRBV5-1 with TRBJ2-7; TRBD1 aligns across 9 bases. Germline CDR1 and CDR2: SGHRS and YFSETQ. The CDR3 has 14 residues. V lost 4 bases and J lost 5; bases outside the gene matches: 7. The full variable domain, its missing parts supplied by reference TRBV5-1 and TRBJ2-7, is KAGVTQTPRYLIKTRGQQVTLSCSPISGHRSVSWYQQTPGQGLQFLFEYFSETQRNKGNFPGRFSGRQFSNSRSEMNVSTLELGDSALYLCASSGWTGDHEQYFGPGTRLTVT.

This clone was seen just once. The chain recombines TRBV29-1 with TRBJ2-1, with D possibly matching TRBD2 (6 bases). The V end lost 1 base, the J end lost 5 bases, and 15 bases lay between the germline ends. This CDR3 has 15 residues. The germline V gene has CDR1 SQVTM and CDR2 ANQGSEA. Here the CDR3 reads CSVEAFYGSNNEQFF. As DNA, the CDR3 is TGCAGCGTTGAAGCTTTCTACGGGAGTAACAATGAGCAGTTCTTC.

This chain links TRBV5-6 with TRBJ2-5; tentative D call: TRBD1 (6 bases). The V end lost 6 bases, the J end lost 2 bases, and 11 bases lay between the germline ends. CDR1 SGHDT and CDR2 YYEEEE come from the germline V gene. The CDR3 length is 13 residues. The CDR3 reads CASTLGGQETQYF. In DNA form, the CDR3 reads TGTGCCAGCACTCTAGGGGGTCAAGAGACCCAGTACTTC.

The rearrangement links TRBV29-1 to TRBJ2-2; no clear D. Germline V lookup: CDR1 SQVTM, CDR2 ANQGSEA. CDR3 length: 14 residues. Trimming stripped 5 bases from V and 5 bases from J, with 15 bases between. The CDR3 spells CSVSPLQGTGELFF. In nucleotides, the CDR3 is TGCAGCGTTTCCCCGCTACAAGGGACCGGGGAGCTGTTTTTT.

This chain joins TRBV4-1 and TRBJ2-1, with 9 bases aligning to TRBD2. The CDR3 totals 17 residues. The J segment lost 5 bases and the V segment lost 1 base, leaving 9 bases of the junction unmatched. Per the germline V gene, CDR1 is MGHRA and CDR2 is YSYEKL. CDR3 loop: CASSQVSGLAQDNEQFF. CDR3 bases: TGCGCCAGCAGCCAAGTCTCGGGACTAGCCCAAGACAATGAGCAGTTCTTC.

V is TRBV10-1 and J is TRBJ2-5; D call uncertain. The J call is doubtful: the DNA matches TRBJ2-7 better. This CDR3 spans 13 amino acids. CDR1 and CDR2 (germline): WNHNN, SYGVQD (reference sequence). CDR3: CASSYDKPYEQYF. In DNA, the CDR3 is TGCGCCAGCAGTTATGACAAGCCCTACGAGCAGTACTTC.

This clone was seen more than once but under ten times. V and J are TRBV28 and TRBJ1-2, with TRBD1 matching over 8 bases. Germline values: CDR1 MDHEN, CDR2 SYDVKM. J was trimmed by 4 bases and V by 7 bases; bases with no gene match: 5. The CDR3 runs to 13 residues. The CDR3 nucleotides are TGTGCCAGCAAAAGGACAGGGTCCTATGGCTACACCTTC. Its translation is CASKRTGSYGYTF.

V usage is TRBV7-7 and J usage is TRBJ2-2; possible D gene TRBD2, 5 bases. The germline V gene encodes CDR1 SSHAT and CDR2 FNYEAQ (reference sequence). The CDR3 is 16 residues long. Trimming cost V 1 base and J 7 bases, with 16 bases left between them. This CDR3 is CASSLDGTLAGGELFF. CDR3 sequence (DNA): TGTGCCAGCAGCTTAGATGGCACCTTGGCGGGCGGGGAGCTGTTTTTT.

The chain links TRBV19 to TRBJ2-7, with 9 bases lining up with TRBD1. V lost 7 bases, J lost 4 bases, and 8 bases stayed unmatched. Germline V gene data show CDR1 as LNHDA and CDR2 as SQIVND (reference sequence). The CDR3 consists of 14 residues. The CDR3 nucleotides are TGTGCCAGTACTCCGGGACAGGGTGGTTACGAGCAGTACTTC. It encodes CASTPGQGGYEQYF.

The chain has TRBV7-9 and TRBJ1-1; D uncertain. The V gene's germline CDR1 is SEHNR and CDR2 FQNEAQ (reference sequence). This CDR3 has 14 residues. Between the trimmed V and J ends, which lost 5 bases and 0 bases, there was a span of 10 bases. CDR3: CASSPRPVNTEAFF. DNA for the CDR3: TGTGCCAGCAGCCCACGACCGGTGAACACTGAAGCTTTCTTT.

V usage is TRBV6-1 and J usage is TRBJ1-2; D remains ambiguous. Germline loops: CDR1 MNHNS, CDR2 SASEGT. The V and J ends lost 10 bases and 1 base respectively, with 10 bases between them. The CDR3 contains 12 residues. The CDR3 bases are TGTGCCAACAACGACGGTAACTATGGCTACACCTTC. It codes for CANNDGNYGYTF.

The chain joins TRBV5-4 to TRBJ2-1, with D unclear. Trimming removed 3 bases at V and 12 bases at J, with 13 bases between. CDR3 length equals 12 residues. Looked up from germline, CDR1 is SGHNT and CDR2 is YYREEE (reference sequence). CDR3 in DNA: TGTGCCAGCAGCTGGAGCTCTTTCCCGCAGTTCTTC. It translates to CASSWSSFPQFF.

The chain has TRBV7-9 and TRBJ2-6; D is undetermined. Between the trimmed V and J ends, which lost 1 base and 1 base, there was a span of 5 bases. Per germline, CDR1 SEHNR and CDR2 FQNEAQ (reference sequence). The CDR3 is 15 amino acids. DNA for the CDR3: TGTGCCAGCAGCTTAGTAGGGTCTGGGGCCAACGTCCTGACTTTC. Translating it yields CASSLVGSGANVLTF.